What follows is one T cell receptor beta chain and its context. Its cognate antigen is unknown. These data come from a study of T cells in Graves' hyperthyroidism and ophthalmopathy. Study-wide findings and caveats: The authors' 13 V-J model separated ophthalmopathy from stable hyperthyroidism.

Clinical Activity Scores of at least 3, NOSPECS grades of at least 4 and durations under 3 months characterized ophthalmopathy patients. Amplification targeted TCR beta CDR3 regions from RNA transcripts. A first-round RT-PCR of the TCR CDR3 used the HTBI primer set. From the multiplex PCR reads, TCRdb called clonotypes with MiXCR, one entry per CDR3 protein. The repertoire has hundreds of thousands of distinct CDR3 sequences, roughly 14% of them found once; the top ten carry 13%. J gave up 6 bases and V 6 bases, and 8 bases lay outside the gene matches. The CDR3 runs 14 residues. Sample: blood. This receptor was obtained from a man in his late teens or twenties with Graves' ophthalmopathy. The chain carries TRBV12-3 or TRBV12-4 and TRBJ1-2; 9 nucleotides agree with TRBD1. The CDR3 DNA reads as TGTGCCAGCAGCCCCGGGACAGGGCGCGATGGCTACACCTTC. It translates to CASSPGTGRDGYTF.